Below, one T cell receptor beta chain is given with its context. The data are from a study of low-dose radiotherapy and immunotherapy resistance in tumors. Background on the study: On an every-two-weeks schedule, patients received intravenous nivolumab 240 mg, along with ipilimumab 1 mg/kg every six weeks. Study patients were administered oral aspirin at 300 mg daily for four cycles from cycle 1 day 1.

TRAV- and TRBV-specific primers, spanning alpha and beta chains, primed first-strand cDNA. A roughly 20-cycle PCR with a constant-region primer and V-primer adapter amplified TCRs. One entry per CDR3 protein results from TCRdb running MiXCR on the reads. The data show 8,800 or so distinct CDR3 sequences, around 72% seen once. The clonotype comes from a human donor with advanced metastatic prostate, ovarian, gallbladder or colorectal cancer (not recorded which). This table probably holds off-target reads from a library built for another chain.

In DNA, the CDR3 is TGTGCCAGCAGTAAGGGATCCTACGAGCAGTACTTC. Protein: CASSKGSYEQYF. This chain joins TRBV28 and TRBJ2-7; no clear D. Germline CDR1 MDHEN, CDR2 SYDVKM. The ends were cut back, 5 bases at V and 1 base at J, with 6 bases in the middle. The CDR3 contains 12 residues.